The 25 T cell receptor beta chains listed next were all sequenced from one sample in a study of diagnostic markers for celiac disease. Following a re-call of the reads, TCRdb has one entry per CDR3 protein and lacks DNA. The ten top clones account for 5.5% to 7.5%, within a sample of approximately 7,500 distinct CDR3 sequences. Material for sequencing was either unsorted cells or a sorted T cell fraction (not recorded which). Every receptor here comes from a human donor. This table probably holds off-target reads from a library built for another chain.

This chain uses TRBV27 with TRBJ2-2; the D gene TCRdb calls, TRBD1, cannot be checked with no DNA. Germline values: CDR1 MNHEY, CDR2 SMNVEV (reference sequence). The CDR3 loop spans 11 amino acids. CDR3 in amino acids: CASRGAGELFF.

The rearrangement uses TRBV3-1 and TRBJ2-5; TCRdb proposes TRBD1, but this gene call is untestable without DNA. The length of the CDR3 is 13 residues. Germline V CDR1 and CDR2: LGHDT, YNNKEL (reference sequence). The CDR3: CASSQVQGETQYF.

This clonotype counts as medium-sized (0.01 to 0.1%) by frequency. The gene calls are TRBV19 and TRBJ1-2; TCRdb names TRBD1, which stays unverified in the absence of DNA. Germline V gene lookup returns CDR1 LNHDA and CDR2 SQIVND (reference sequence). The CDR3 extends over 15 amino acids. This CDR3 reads CASRNRQGIRDGYTF.

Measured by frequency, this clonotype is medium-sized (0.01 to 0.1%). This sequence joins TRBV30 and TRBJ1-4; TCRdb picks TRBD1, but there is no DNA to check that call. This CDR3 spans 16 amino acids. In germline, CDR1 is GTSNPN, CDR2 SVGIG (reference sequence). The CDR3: CAWSVGQPATNEKLFF.

CDR3 in amino acids: CAIGEGDEQYF. The rearrangement links TRBV10-3 to TRBJ2-7. The CDR3 covers 11 residues. CDR1 is ENHRY, CDR2 SYGVKD, per germline.

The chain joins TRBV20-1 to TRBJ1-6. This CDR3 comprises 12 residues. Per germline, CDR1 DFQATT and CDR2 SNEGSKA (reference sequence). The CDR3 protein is CSAIGGNSPLHF.

The CDR3 reads CAAEAGQGKTEAFF. V is TRBV6-1 and J is TRBJ1-1; the D gene TCRdb calls, TRBD1, cannot be checked with no DNA. The germline gives CDR1 MNHNS, CDR2 SASEGT. The CDR3 runs to 14 residues.

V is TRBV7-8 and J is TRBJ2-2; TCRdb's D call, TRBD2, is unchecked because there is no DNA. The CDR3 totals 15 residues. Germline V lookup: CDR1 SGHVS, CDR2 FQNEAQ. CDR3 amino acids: CASSLALAAAGELFF.

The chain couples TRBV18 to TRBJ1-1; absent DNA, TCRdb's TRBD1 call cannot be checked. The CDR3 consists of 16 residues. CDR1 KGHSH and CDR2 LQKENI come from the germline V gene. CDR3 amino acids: CASSPSRGLGNTEAFF.

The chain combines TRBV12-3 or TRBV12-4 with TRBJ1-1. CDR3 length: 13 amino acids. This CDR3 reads CASSLARVAEAFF.

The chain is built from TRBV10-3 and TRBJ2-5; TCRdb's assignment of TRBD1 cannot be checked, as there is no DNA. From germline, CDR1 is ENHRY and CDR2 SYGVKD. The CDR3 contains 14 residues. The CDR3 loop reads CAISEKGPWETQYF.

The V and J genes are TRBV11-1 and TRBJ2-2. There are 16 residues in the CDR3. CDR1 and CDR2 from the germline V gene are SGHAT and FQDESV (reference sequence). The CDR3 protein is CASSGRHDANTGELFF.

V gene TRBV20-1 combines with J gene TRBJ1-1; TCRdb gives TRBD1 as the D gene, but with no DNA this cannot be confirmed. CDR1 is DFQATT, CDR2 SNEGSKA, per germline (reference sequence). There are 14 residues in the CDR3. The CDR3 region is CSARGQTVNTEAFF.

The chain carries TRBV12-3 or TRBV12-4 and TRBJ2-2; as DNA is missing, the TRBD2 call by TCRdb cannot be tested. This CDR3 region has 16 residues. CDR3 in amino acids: CASSLDAGGRTGELFF.

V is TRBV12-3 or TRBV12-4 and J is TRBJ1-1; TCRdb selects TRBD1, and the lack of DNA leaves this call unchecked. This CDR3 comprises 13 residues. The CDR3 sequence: CASFEWGGTEAFF.

This chain's CDR3 is CASSQNSYGYTF. This sequence joins TRBV4-1 and TRBJ1-2. The CDR3 is 12 amino acids. Germline lookup yields CDR1 MGHRA and CDR2 YSYEKL.

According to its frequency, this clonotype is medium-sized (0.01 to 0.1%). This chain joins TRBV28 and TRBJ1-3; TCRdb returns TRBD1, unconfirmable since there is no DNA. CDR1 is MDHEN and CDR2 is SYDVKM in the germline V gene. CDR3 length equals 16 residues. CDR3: CASSPPADSSGNTIYF.

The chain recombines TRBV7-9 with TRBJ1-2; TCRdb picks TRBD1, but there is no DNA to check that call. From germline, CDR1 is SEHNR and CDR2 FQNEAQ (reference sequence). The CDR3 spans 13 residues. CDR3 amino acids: CASSLTGLVGYTF.

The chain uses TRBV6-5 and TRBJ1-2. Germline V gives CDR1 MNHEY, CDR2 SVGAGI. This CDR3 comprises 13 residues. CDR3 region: CASRAPTNYGYTF.

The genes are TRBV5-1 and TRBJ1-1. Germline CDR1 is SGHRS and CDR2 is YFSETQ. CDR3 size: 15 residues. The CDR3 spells CASSLSGGEYTEAFF. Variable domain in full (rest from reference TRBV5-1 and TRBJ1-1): KAGVTQTPRYLIKTRGQQVTLSCSPISGHRSVSWYQQTPGQGLQFLFEYFSETQRNKGNFPGRFSGRQFSNSRSEMNVSTLELGDSALYLCASSLSGGEYTEAFFGQGTRLTVV.

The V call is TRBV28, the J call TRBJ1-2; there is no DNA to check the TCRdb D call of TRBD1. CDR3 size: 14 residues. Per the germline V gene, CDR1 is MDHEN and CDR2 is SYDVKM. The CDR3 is CASSSDRGGYGYTF.

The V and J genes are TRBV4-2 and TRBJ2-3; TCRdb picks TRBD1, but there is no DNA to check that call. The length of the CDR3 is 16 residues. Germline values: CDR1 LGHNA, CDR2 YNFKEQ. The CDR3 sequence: CASSQGRMGPTDTQYF.

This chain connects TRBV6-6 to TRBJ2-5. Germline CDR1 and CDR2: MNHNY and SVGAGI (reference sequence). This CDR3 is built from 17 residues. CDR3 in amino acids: CASSYSWAGIGEETQYF.

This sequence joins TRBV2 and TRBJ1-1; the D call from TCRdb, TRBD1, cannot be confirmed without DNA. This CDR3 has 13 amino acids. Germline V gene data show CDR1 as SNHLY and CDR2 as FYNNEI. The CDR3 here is CATSVAPGTEAFF.

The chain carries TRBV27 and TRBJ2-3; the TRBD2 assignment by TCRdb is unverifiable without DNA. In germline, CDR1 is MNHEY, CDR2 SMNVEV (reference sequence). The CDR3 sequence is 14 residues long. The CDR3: CASSFEGGGDTQYF.